One sample yielded the 8 T cell receptor beta chains listed below, sequenced in a study of cytomegalovirus exposure and HLA in healthy donors. Use of 60 Vbeta and 13 Jbeta primers characterized the PCR. Repertoires were generated with immunoSEQ multiplex PCR, while TCRdb's copy carries only in-frame clones and drops some. The sample shows 140,000 or so clones, around 78% of them seen only once. Material: PBMCs. All receptors come from a woman younger than 35 in good health and CMV-seropositive.

The chain recombines TRBV2 with TRBJ2-4, with TRBD1 identical over 12 bases. Germline trimming cut 0 bases from V and 3 bases from J; bases unmatched to any gene: 12. CDR1 is SNHLY, CDR2 FYNNEI, per germline. The CDR3 has 20 amino acids. CDR3 in DNA: TGTGCCAGCAGTGAAGCGCTTCGGGACAGGGGGCTCAGGGACAAAAACATTCAGTACTTC. Its translation: CASSEALRDRGLRDKNIQYF.

J is TRBJ1-2 and V is TRBV5-6; 8 nucleotides line up with TRBD1. The length of the CDR3 is 16 residues. V lost 3 bases, J lost 3 bases, and 10 bases stayed unmatched. Germline CDR1 reads SGHDT; CDR2 reads YYEEEE. DNA for the CDR3: TGTGCCAGCAGCTCGGGACCTAAACAGGGGGACTATGGCTACACCTTC. Residues: CASSSGPKQGDYGYTF.

V gene TRBV2 combines with J gene TRBJ2-7, with TRBD2 as a possible D gene (5 bases). The CDR3 is made up of 16 amino acids. The germline V gene encodes CDR1 SNHLY and CDR2 FYNNEI. Trimming removed 0 bases from V and 0 bases from J, with 12 bases in between. In DNA form, the CDR3 reads TGTGCCAGCAGTGAAGCGGGAACGGGGATCTCCTACGAGCAGTACTTC. Translated, it gives CASSEAGTGISYEQYF.

V usage is TRBV10-1 and J usage is TRBJ2-1; 8 bases align to TRBD1. Unmatched junction bases numbered 9, after V lost 2 bases and J lost 6 bases. The CDR3 has 16 amino acids. CDR1 is WNHNN, CDR2 SYGVQD, per germline (reference sequence). The CDR3 sequence: CASSEGTGPGRNEQFF. The CDR3 coding sequence is TGCGCCAGCAGTGAGGGGACAGGTCCCGGGCGCAATGAGCAGTTCTTC.

V usage is TRBV2 and J usage is TRBJ2-3; unclear D gene. The V gene lost 8 bases and the J gene lost 1 base, with 10 bases spanning the gap. Germline V gene lookup returns CDR1 SNHLY and CDR2 FYNNEI. The CDR3 has 13 amino acids. This CDR3 is CASGGVGTDTQYF. Here the CDR3 DNA reads TGTGCCAGCGGCGGCGTGGGCACAGATACGCAGTATTTT. The variable domain in full, with the rest retrieved from reference TRBV2 and TRBJ2-3, is EPEVTQTPSHQVTQMGQEVILRCVPISNHLYFYWYRQILGQKVEFLVSFYNNEISEKSEIFDDQFSVERPDGSNFTLKIRSTKLEDSAMYFCASGGVGTDTQYFGPGTRLTVL.

The chain combines TRBV28 with TRBJ2-1, with TRBD1 as a possible D gene (6 bases). CDR1 and CDR2 (germline): MDHEN, SYDVKM. The CDR3 runs 12 residues. V lost 4 bases and J lost 9, with 10 bases in between. The CDR3 sequence is CASSYTGIEQFF. Here the CDR3 DNA reads TGTGCCAGCAGTTATACAGGGATTGAGCAGTTCTTC.

This chain connects TRBV7-2 to TRBJ1-5; tentatively, D is TRBD1 (6 bases). Looked up from germline, CDR1 is SGHTA and CDR2 is FQGNSA. V gave up 3 bases and J gave up 5 bases, with 14 bases separating them. CDR3 size: 15 residues. The CDR3 DNA reads as TGTGCCAGCAGCTTGGGTGTGGGGGCGCATCAGCCCCAGCATTTT. Protein product: CASSLGVGAHQPQHF.

CDR3 sequence reads: CASSDSIAWDRGKNTGELFF. CDR3 in DNA: TGTGCCAGCAGTGACTCAATAGCCTGGGACAGGGGGAAGAACACCGGGGAGCTGTTTTTT. The chain uses TRBV6-4 and TRBJ2-2; 11 nucleotides align to TRBD1. The V and J ends lost 0 bases and 1 base, in that order; junction bases with no gene match: 10. Germline-derived CDR1 and CDR2 are MRHNA and SNTAGT. The CDR3 totals 20 residues.